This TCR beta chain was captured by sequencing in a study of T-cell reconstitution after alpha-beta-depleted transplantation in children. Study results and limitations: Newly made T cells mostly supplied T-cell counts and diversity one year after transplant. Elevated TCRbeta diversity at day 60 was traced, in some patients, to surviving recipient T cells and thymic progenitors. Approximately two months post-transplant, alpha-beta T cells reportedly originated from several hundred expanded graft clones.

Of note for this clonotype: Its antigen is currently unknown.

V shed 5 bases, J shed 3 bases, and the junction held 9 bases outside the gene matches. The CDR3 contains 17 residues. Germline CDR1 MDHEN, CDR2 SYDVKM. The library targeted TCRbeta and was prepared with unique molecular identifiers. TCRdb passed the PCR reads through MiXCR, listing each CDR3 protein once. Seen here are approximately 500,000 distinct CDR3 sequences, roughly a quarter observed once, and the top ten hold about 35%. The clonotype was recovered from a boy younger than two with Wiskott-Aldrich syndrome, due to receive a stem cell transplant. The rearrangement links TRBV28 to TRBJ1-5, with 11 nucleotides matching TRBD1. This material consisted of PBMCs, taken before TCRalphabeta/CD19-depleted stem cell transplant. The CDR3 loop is CASSAPGQGDDNQPQHF. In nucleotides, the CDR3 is TGTGCCAGCAGTGCTCCGGGACAGGGGGATGACAATCAGCCCCAGCATTTT.